Below, one T cell receptor (beta chain) is given with its context. Only a few counts were recorded for this clone. Its antigen is still unknown. No base quality values were provided; no much bigger clone lies one nucleotide off. The junction shows trimming of 6 bases on V and 6 bases on J, plus 14 bases between the germline ends. Sequences MNHEY (CDR1) and SMNVEV (CDR2) are obtained from the germline V gene (reference sequence). The CDR3 has 13 amino acids, counting the end cysteine and phenylalanine. Only the CDR3 region is kept as DNA, spanning 39 bases read in frame from base 1. In total, roughly 670 healthy bone marrow donors made up the cohort. All cohort members were sampled while nominally healthy, although unrecorded immune exposures were likely present. The donor was CMV seropositive and belonged to the group of more than 250 seropositive cohort members. A peripheral blood sample was collected from each donor, and TCR beta sequencing was performed on peripheral blood mononuclear cells. The Qiagen DNeasy Blood Extraction Kit was used to extract genomic DNA from the blood cell samples.

This sample is part of a study of cytomegalovirus exposure and HLA in healthy donors (TCRdb year 2017). With regard to the full study: According to an earlier analysis of several hundred of the donors, about 170 million T cells yielded approximately 120 million unique TCR beta sequences and approximately 300 Gb of sequence data. Approximately 300 gigabases of sequencing data and approximately 92 million unique TCR sequences made up an early release that covered about 640 HLA-typed donors. Of the roughly 400 genotyped donors, roughly 80% fell in the genetic ancestry cluster associated with self-reported Caucasian donors. The study was designed to test whether signatures of past pathogen exposure could be identified by cataloging public T cell receptors. The T cell repertoires of some 700 subjects were profiled by immunosequencing and related to cytomegalovirus serostatus. Along with the approximately 600-subject first cohort, a separate validation cohort of over a hundred different subjects was used. High-throughput TCR immunosequencing, statistical association of individual TCRs with disease status, and machine learning were combined to predict cytomegalovirus infection status. A later analysis re-analyzed previously published TCR beta repertoires from about 730 donors and added high-resolution HLA genotyping to study TCR occurrence patterns. Rather than using new phenotypic data, the later analysis identified candidate immune exposures from TCR beta sequences and from how often those sequences occurred across donors. An earlier analysis of around 640 of the donors used high-throughput TCR beta sequencing to judge whether each TCR beta V gene segment behaved as functional or pseudogenic. Donor age, sex, ethnicity and CMV serostatus were compiled alongside the repertoire data. Genome-wide SNP genotypes for about three fifths of the 666 donors were used in a later genetic analysis, which treated that subset as a discovery cohort. All discovery cohort repertoires had been generated using a single sequencing platform. Class I and class II HLA loci were covered by the typing at four-digit resolution. Typing coverage differed by locus: A, B, C, DRB1 and DQB1 were typed in roughly 620-640 donors, DQA1 in about 500, DPA1 in over 600, and DPB1 in around 490. About 5 DR-DQ haplotypes were handled as single units for association and clustering, since linkage in the cohort was strong. Among about 390 genotyped donors of the cohort, an average of approximately 250,000 unique TCR beta nucleotide sequences were sequenced per donor, approximately 20% of them non-productive.

The paper as a whole reports these results and caveats: Some IMGT-functional V segments, including TRBV6-2 and TRBV6-3, could not be told apart with the 87-base-pair reads, so those segments were excluded. Most TCR sequences were seen in very few donors, while some public TCRs were found in many individuals. According to a later analysis, parvovirus B19, influenza, CMV and Epstein-Barr virus appeared linked to several top co-occurrence clusters. HLA typing was unavailable for some donors at each locus, so association tests used only the typed subset. A later analysis found that HLA-associated TCR beta chains were more clonally expanded and had lower generation probabilities than equally common non-associated chains. A later analysis found that most CMV-associated TCR beta chains appeared HLA-restricted, with HLA associations seemingly driven largely by CMV exposure. A further reported finding was that TCR beta sequences accurately predicted the HLA-A and HLA-B alleles for most subjects in the first cohort. A later analysis found that TCR association rates varied across HLA loci, with DRB1 alleles showing the most associated TCRs and HLA-C alleles the fewest. A group of highly shared sequence variants was considered likely to be a technical artifact of the sequencing pipeline. Because counts were too low, roughly 16 rarely observed V segments, including chromosome 9 orphons, were excluded from the earlier analysis of several hundred of the donors. A few of the identified cytomegalovirus-associated TCR beta chains were confirmed in vitro to be specific for cytomegalovirus antigens. Roughly uniform sequencing depth across donors was assumed in presence/absence analyses, although this assumption may not hold. Assigning TCR associations to individual alleles was difficult when HLA alleles, especially DR and DQ, strongly co-occurred. In an earlier analysis of some 500 of the donors, most TCR beta V segments appeared in productive rearrangements about 90% or about 30% of the time, broadly matching IMGT annotations. For the cohort, immune exposure information was limited to CMV serostatus. A later genetic analysis associated a missense DCLRE1C variant with V-gene and J-gene trimming of TCR beta chains, and an independent cohort replicated the association. In a later analysis, some 18,000 TCR beta sequences were associated with specific HLA alleles at a false discovery rate of 0.05. The classifier was reported to diagnose cytomegalovirus status with high specificity and sensitivity in both the original cohort and the validation cohort. The cohort was sequenced for TCR beta chains only, and without alpha or paired-chain data the features that could be detected were limited. The study gave a list of about 170 TCR beta chains associated with cytomegalovirus. A later genetic analysis reported fewer N-insertions in productive TCRs among donors in an Asian-associated ancestry cluster than the roughly 650-donor mean. It was suggested by the authors that the approach could potentially be generalized to other disease states and immunological phenotypes. Correlated functional status among segregating V segments might reflect linkage disequilibrium, but an unknown experimental factor could not be ruled out.

The library was built by means of the immunoSEQ multiplex PCR assay. For the multiplex PCR, a mixture combining 60 forward primers for TCR Vbeta segments and 13 reverse primers for TCR Jbeta segments was used. A multiplex PCR assay on genomic DNA amplified the CDR3 region of rearranged TCR beta genes. The amplified TCR beta libraries were sequenced on the Illumina HiSeq System as 87-base-pair reads. Turning to the authors' computational methods: Across the roughly 700 repertoires, a later analysis counted some 80 million unique TCR beta chains, roughly 11 million of which were shared by at least two donors. A nearest-neighbor algorithm error-corrected the raw reads and collapsed the reads into unique sequences, merging closely related sequences to remove PCR and sequencing errors. To assign V, D and J gene segments, CDR3 sequences were aligned to IMGT reference sequences. Each retained sequence needed at least a six-nucleotide match to both a V gene segment and a J gene segment. A rearrangement was called productive if the CDR3 had no stop codons and remained in frame with V and J, and every other rearrangement was called non-productive. Following IMGT convention, CDR3 was defined as the stretch from the second conserved V-encoded cysteine to the conserved J-encoded phenylalanine. The earlier analysis of about 500 of the donors excluded sequences that lacked an unambiguous match to a single V gene segment. An earlier analysis of some 610 of the donors called V segments functional above 56.7% productive rearrangements and segregating when the between-donor standard deviation exceeded 5%. A statistical classification framework was built to diagnose cytomegalovirus status from the catalog of TCR beta chain sequences. A later analysis assigned V and J genes by comparing TCR nucleotide sequences with IMGT/GENE-DB human TR gene sequences. Using the TCRdist pipeline, a later analysis assigned CDR3 sequences along with most-parsimonious VDJ recombination scenarios. In a later analysis, every TCR beta chain was defined by the combination of its CDR3 amino acid sequence and its V-gene family, and reads without a unique V-gene family were dropped. In a later analysis, 450 to 600 highly shared, low-generation-probability nucleotide sequences were removed to address suspected cross-contamination and a sequencing artifact. In a later analysis, a clonal expansion index for each public chain was calculated from normalized within-repertoire ranks of inferred template counts. Generation probabilities in a later analysis came from a VDJ recombination model fitted to out-of-frame rearrangements, and those results were checked against IGoR. In a later analysis, TCR-TCR, TCR-HLA and TCR-CMV co-occurrence was scored with hypergeometric tests, and a repertoire-size bias correction was applied to TCR pairs. To estimate false discovery rates, a later analysis permuted the HLA or CMV assignments 20 times. In a later analysis, co-occurring TCRs were grouped with DBSCAN, and TCRdist sequence similarity was added when clustering was performed within HLA-allele-positive subsets. Repertoires with fewer than 30,000 or more than 120,000 public chains, plus five repertoires with anomalous nucleotide sharing, were excluded from co-occurrence clustering. As stored in TCRdb, this immuneACCESS dataset retains in-frame rearrangements with V and J assigned. A fraction of the clones does not appear; measured against another copy, unresolved V genes explain less than half of the discrepancy, and the remainder lacks a known reason. D and trimming come from the DNA, and the V and J calls and clone size come from that table. The sample table contains roughly 190,000 clones; only one count was recorded for over 80% of them. The ten largest clones capture approximately 6.3% of the sample.

The sequenced sample consisted of PBMCs. The chain joins TRBV27 to TRBJ1-1, and TRBD1 may be the D gene, going by 6 matching bases. The clonotype originates from a man aged 40-50 years in good health and CMV-seropositive. The nucleotide sequence is TGTGCCAGCAGGTTCCAGGGGTCGGCTGAAGCTTTCTTT. It encodes CASRFQGSAEAFF.